A single T cell receptor beta chain is shown here with its context. Its cognate antigen has yet to be identified. No per-base quality is available; no much larger clone lies one base away. This sample is drawn from a study of control samples from healthy donors and cancer patients (dated by TCRdb to the early 2020s). Library preparation used the immunoSEQ multiplex PCR assay. TCRdb stores this immuneACCESS table with in-frame sequences only. Part of the clones is absent; in the studies checked, under half of the shortfall reflects unresolved V genes, and no reason is known for the rest. Present in this sample are tens of thousands of clones, roughly 90% of which were seen just once. Around 6% of the sample belongs to the ten largest clones. Measured from the cysteine to the phenylalanine, the CDR3 is 13 residues long. Just CDR3 DNA is preserved here, 39 bases in frame from base 1. CDR1 and CDR2, looked up from the germline V gene (reference sequence), are GTSNPN and SVGIG. Cut back by 2 bases and 5 bases, the V and J ends lie 13 bases apart.

This sequence uses TRBV30 and TRBJ2-7; a tentative D call is TRBD1 (6 bases match). The specimen sequenced was PBMCs. The TCR was taken from a man between 60 and 70 years old with colorectal cancer. The DNA sequence follows: TGTGCCTGGAGTAGGAACAGGGTTAACGAGCAGTACTTC. This yields the protein CAWSRNRVNEQYF.